The 16 T cell receptor beta chains reported below all come from one sample, sequenced in a study of T cells in Graves' hyperthyroidism and ophthalmopathy. Amplification of TCR beta CDR3 regions used RNA as the template. HTBI primers drove first-round RT-PCR of the TCR CDR3. TCRdb redid the calling of the multiplex PCR reads with MiXCR, one entry per CDR3 protein. The sample has 650,000 to 800,000 distinct CDR3 sequences, about 45% seen once. The sequenced sample consisted of peripheral blood or thyroid tissue (not recorded which). The receptor set was obtained from an adult man with Graves' disease, either hyperthyroidism or ophthalmopathy (not recorded which).

A note on this clonotype: A much larger clone differs from this one at a single base, so this may be a read error. This chain's CDR3 is CSVAGVDTEAFF. CDR3 coding DNA: TGCAGCGTAGCAGGGGTGGACACTGAAGCTTTCTTT. This chain links TRBV29-1 with TRBJ1-1; D possibly corresponds to TRBD1 (6 bases). The ends were cut back, 6 bases at V and 3 bases at J, with 11 bases in the middle. The germline gives CDR1 SQVTM, CDR2 ANQGSEA. This CDR3 is built from 12 residues.

In DNA form, the CDR3 reads TGTGCCAGCAGCTTAGGAGGGCCGATGAACACTGAAGCTTTCTTT. Its translation is CASSLGGPMNTEAFF. J is TRBJ1-1 and V is TRBV7-8; no definite D call. The CDR3 covers 15 residues. Germline V gene sequence: CDR1 SGHVS, CDR2 FQNEAQ. V lost 1 base to trimming and J lost 0 bases, with 9 bases between them.

This chain links TRBV2 with TRBJ2-2; possible D gene TRBD1, 5 bases. The CDR3 spans 14 residues. V shed 5 bases and J shed 4 bases, with 11 bases lying between them. Germline V gene lookup returns CDR1 SNHLY and CDR2 FYNNEI. The CDR3 loop reads CASSPDTTTGELFF. CDR3 coding DNA: TGTGCCAGCAGTCCGGACACGACCACCGGGGAGCTGTTTTTT.

In this sample, this clonotype turned up many times. V usage is TRBV2 and J usage is TRBJ1-5; 7 bases agree with TRBD1. CDR3 length: 15 residues. Germline V lookup: CDR1 SNHLY, CDR2 FYNNEI. The V gene end was trimmed by 6 bases and the J gene end by 4 bases; junction bases not matched to a gene: 9. CDR3 region: CASRQGTATNQPQHF. In nucleotides, the CDR3 is TGTGCCAGCAGGCAAGGGACAGCGACGAATCAGCCCCAGCATTTT.

The table lists this clonotype with many counts. J is TRBJ1-3 and V is TRBV19; TRBD1 matches at 10 bases. V gave up 10 bases and J gave up 2 bases; unmatched junction bases: 5. CDR1 is LNHDA, CDR2 SQIVND, per germline (reference sequence). The CDR3 length is 14 residues. CDR3 DNA: TGTGCCACGGGACAGGGGTATCCTGGAAACACCATATATTTT. It is translated as CATGQGYPGNTIYF.

This clonotype was found a few times. The rearrangement joins TRBV13 to TRBJ1-1; possible D gene TRBD1, 6 bases. V was clipped by 0 bases and J by 6 bases, with 14 bases between them. In germline, CDR1 is PRHDT, CDR2 FYEKMQ (reference sequence). The CDR3 has 15 residues. The CDR3 nucleotides are TGTGCCAGCAGCTTAGGGAGCGGGGGGCTGCCTGAAGCTTTCTTT. It specifies CASSLGSGGLPEAFF.

The chain combines TRBV7-9 with TRBJ2-7, with 9 positions matching TRBD2. The CDR3 totals 15 residues. V shed 3 bases, J shed 0 bases, and the junction held 3 bases outside the gene matches. Germline CDR1 is SEHNR and CDR2 is FQNEAQ (reference sequence). CDR3 sequence: CASSFGLATSYEQYF. CDR3 DNA: TGTGCCAGCAGCTTCGGACTAGCGACCTCCTACGAGCAGTACTTC. Using reference TRBV7-9 and TRBJ2-7 for the parts outside the CDR3, the full variable domain is DTGVSQNPRHKITKRGQNVTFRCDPISEHNRLYWYRQTLGQGPEFLTYFQNEAQLEKSRLLSDRFSAERPKGSFSTLEIQRTEQGDSAMYLCASSFGLATSYEQYFGPGTRLTVT.

This clonotype was recorded a few times. The chain carries TRBV12-3 or TRBV12-4 and TRBJ1-1; D remains unclear. Deletions cut 5 bases from V and 3 bases from J, with 16 bases between. This CDR3 is built from 15 residues. The CDR3 loop reads CASSPRTRIDTEAFF. The DNA of the CDR3 is TGTGCCAGCAGTCCTAGGACCAGGATTGACACTGAAGCTTTCTTT.

The CDR3 spells CASSRTSWETQYF. The CDR3 DNA follows: TGTGCCAGCAGCCGTACTAGCTGGGAGACCCAGTACTTC. The gene calls are TRBV5-8 and TRBJ2-5, with D perhaps TRBD2 (6 bases). Deletions cut 4 bases from V and 5 bases from J, with 12 bases between. The CDR3 covers 13 residues. Germline V lookup: CDR1 SGHTS, CDR2 YDEGEE.

J is TRBJ2-6 and V is TRBV29-1, with D perhaps TRBD2 (7 bases). V lost 1 base to trimming and J lost 10 bases, with 11 bases between them. The germline V gene encodes CDR1 SQVTM and CDR2 ANQGSEA. The CDR3 has 13 amino acids. The CDR3 bases are TGCAGCGTTGAAGTAGGGGGGGGAAACGTCCTGACTTTC. It codes for CSVEVGGGNVLTF.

This clonotype showed up just a few times. The rearrangement uses TRBV7-9 and TRBJ1-1; perhaps TRBD1 as D (6 bases). The CDR3 loop spans 14 amino acids. Germline values: CDR1 SEHNR, CDR2 FQNEAQ (reference sequence). With 7 bases removed from V and 1 base from J, the gap between germline ends came to 13 bases. For the CDR3, the DNA is TGTGCCAGCACCAACAGGGACGCGAACACTGAAGCTTTCTTT. It codes for CASTNRDANTEAFF.

The chain couples TRBV7-8 to TRBJ2-7; no clear D gene. Germline CDR1 and CDR2: SGHVS and FQNEAQ. Trimming stripped 10 bases from V and 1 base from J, with 14 bases between. This CDR3 region has 13 residues. The CDR3 DNA reads TGTGCCACCTCCCTTGGGTGGTCCTACGAGCAGTACTTC. Translating gives CATSLGWSYEQYF.

The gene calls are TRBV20-1 and TRBJ1-2; D is unresolved. The V gene lost 7 bases and the J gene lost 3 bases, with 9 bases spanning the gap. The CDR3 extends over 11 amino acids. Germline V gene data show CDR1 as DFQATT and CDR2 as SNEGSKA (reference sequence). CDR3 loop: CSVPLDYGYTF. CDR3 sequence (DNA): TGCAGTGTCCCCCTTGACTATGGCTACACCTTC.

The chain couples TRBV7-2 to TRBJ2-5, with 7 bases lining up with TRBD2. V dropped 5 bases and J dropped 5; count of bases not matched to a gene: 11. The CDR3 extends over 15 amino acids. Germline V lookup: CDR1 SGHTA, CDR2 FQGNSA. The CDR3 DNA sequence: TGTGCCAGCAGCGAAGCGGCAGGGAGGGGCGAGACCCAGTACTTC. This sequence encodes CASSEAAGRGETQYF.

This clonotype was seen at least ten times. The gene calls are TRBV7-9 and TRBJ1-1; D unclear. The length of the CDR3 is 11 residues. Germline CDR1 reads SEHNR; CDR2 reads FQNEAQ (reference sequence). V was pared by 2 bases and J by 6 bases, with 4 bases between. The CDR3 coding sequence is TGTGCCAGCAGCTTACTTCCTGAAGCTTTCTTT. Its translation is CASSLLPEAFF.

This chain links TRBV19 with TRBJ2-7; 13 bases match TRBD2. This CDR3 comprises 16 residues. CDR1 is LNHDA and CDR2 is SQIVND in the germline V gene (reference sequence). The trim removed 3 bases at V and 3 bases at J, leaving 5 bases unmatched. CDR3 nucleotide sequence: TGTGCCAGTAGTATGTCCGGGACTAGCGGGAACTACGAGCAGTACTTC. Translated: CASSMSGTSGNYEQYF.